The 26 T cell receptor beta chains given below trace back to one sample, sequenced in a study of T cell clonality in common variable immunodeficiency. TCRdb's copy holds only in-frame clones and misses some; the assay was immunoSEQ multiplex PCR. The sample includes approximately 34,000 clones, none of them occurring once. The sample comprised peripheral blood mononuclear cells. The receptors stem from a person aged 18-70 years in good health.

This clone was found many times. The read terminates 3 residues before the CDR3 end, so the remaining end is supplied by the germline J gene. The genes are TRBV7-9 and TRBJ2-3; D call uncertain. From germline, CDR1 is SEHNR and CDR2 FQNEAQ (reference sequence). The CDR3 runs to 11 residues. Trimming took 10 bases from V and 2 from J, leaving 7 bases between them. Incomplete CDR3 DNA: TGTGCCAAAGGCCTCACAGATACG. Amino acid sequence: CAKGLTDT. The entire CDR3 reads CAKGLTDTQYF.

This clone was picked up many times. This chain's CDR3 is CASGSGGADEQFF. Partial CDR3 DNA: TGTGCCAGTGGGAGCGGGGGGGCAGATGAG. The rearrangement links TRBV19 to TRBJ2-1, with TRBD2 matching over 10 bases. The read halts 3 residues ahead of the CDR3 end, with the missing end drawn from the germline J gene. V dropped 8 bases and J dropped 8; count of bases not matched to a gene: 6. Germline V lookup: CDR1 LNHDA, CDR2 SQIVND (reference sequence). The CDR3 totals 13 residues.

Many counts were recorded for this clone. The DNA ends 3 residues before the CDR3 does, and the rest of the CDR3 is filled in from the germline J gene. The chain employs TRBV20-1 and TRBJ2-1, with a weak D call TRBD2 (5 bases). Germline V lookup: CDR1 DFQATT, CDR2 SNEGSKA (reference sequence). The V and J ends lost 3 bases and 0 bases respectively, with 12 bases between them. The CDR3 is 15 amino acids. The sequenced part of the CDR3 DNA is TGCAGTGCTAGCGACGGGGATAGCTCCTACAATGAG. It yields the protein CSASDGDSSYNE. In full, the CDR3 is CSASDGDSSYNEQFF.

This clone showed up many times. Coverage ceases 3 residues before the CDR3 finishes, and the germline J gene fills in the end. This rearrangement joins TRBV10-1 to TRBJ2-3; maybe TRBD1 (5 bases). The CDR3 runs to 14 residues. Germline V gene lookup returns CDR1 WNHNN and CDR2 SYGVQD (reference sequence). Trimming shortened V by 4 bases and J by 4 bases, and 12 bases separated the two germline ends. This CDR3 reads CASSVDSASDTQYF. CDR3 DNA, as far as it was read: TGCGCCAGCAGTGTCGACAGTGCATCAGATACG.

This clone was detected many times. Sequencing ends 3 residues short of the CDR3 end; the germline J gene provides the rest. The genes are TRBV28 and TRBJ2-7; D is uncertain. There are 12 residues in the CDR3. V lost 2 bases to trimming and J lost 3 bases, with 5 bases between them. CDR1 MDHEN and CDR2 SYDVKM come from the germline V gene. The CDR3 sequence is CASSLEGYEQYF. The DNA read from the CDR3 is TGTGCCAGCAGTTTAGAAGGCTACGAG.

There are many counts of this clone. From the germline J gene comes the end of the CDR3, since the read stops 3 residues before it. The gene calls are TRBV5-1 and TRBJ1-3; D gene unclear. V lost 1 base and J lost 0, with 5 bases in between. This CDR3 has 14 amino acids. CDR1 SGHRS and CDR2 YFSETQ come from the germline V gene. This CDR3 reads CASSLLDSGNTIYF. The sequenced part of the CDR3 DNA is TGCGCCAGCAGCTTGCTAGACTCTGGAAACACC. Using reference TRBV5-1 and TRBJ1-3 for the parts outside the CDR3, the full variable domain is KAGVTQTPRYLIKTRGQQVTLSCSPISGHRSVSWYQQTPGQGLQFLFEYFSETQRNKGNFPGRFSGRQFSNSRSEMNVSTLELGDSALYLCASSLLDSGNTIYFGEGSWLTVV.

As to this clone: The read finishes 3 residues shy of the CDR3 end, and the germline J gene is used to complete it. V gene TRBV7-9 combines with J gene TRBJ2-1; 11 nucleotides agree with TRBD1. The germline CDR1 and CDR2 sequences are SEHNR and FQNEAQ (reference sequence). The CDR3 runs to 15 residues. V was pared by 4 bases and J by 4 bases, with 3 bases of the junction left unmatched. CDR3 DNA, as far as it was read: TGTGCCAGCAGCTCCGGGACAGGGGGATACAATGAG. Its protein product is CASSSGTGGYNE. The whole CDR3 sequence reads CASSSGTGGYNEQFF.

This clone has a handful of counts. The read falls 3 residues short of the CDR3 end, and the missing part is taken from the germline J gene. The chain joins TRBV30 to TRBJ2-2; 12 bases agree with TRBD2. The CDR3 sequence is 18 residues long. Per the germline V gene, CDR1 is GTSNPN and CDR2 is SVGIG (reference sequence). The V gene end was trimmed by 0 bases and the J gene end by 5 bases; junction bases not matched to a gene: 10. CDR3 DNA (partial): TGTGCCTGGAGTGTACAGAGACTAGCGGGAGTAGGGACCGGGGAG. This codes for CAWSVQRLAGVGTGE. The whole CDR3 sequence reads CAWSVQRLAGVGTGELFF.

This clone was seen a handful of times. Sequence at one end of the junction differs from germline and may be a read error. From the germline J gene comes the end of the CDR3, since the read stops 3 residues before it. The J gene is TRBJ2-1, the V gene TRBV5-1, with TRBD2 matching 10 bases. This CDR3 region has 16 residues. Germline lookup yields CDR1 SGHRS and CDR2 YFSETQ. The CDR3 sequence: CAGSADLAGAYNEQFF. Incomplete CDR3 DNA: TGCGCCGGCAGCGCCGACCTAGCGGGAGCATACAATGAG.

This clone was picked up many times. The read gets to within 3 residues of the CDR3 end, and the germline J gene fills in the rest. This sequence joins TRBV29-1 and TRBJ2-5; 9 nucleotides align to TRBD2. The V gene end was trimmed by 4 bases and the J gene end by 1 base; junction bases not matched to a gene: 4. Germline V gene sequence: CDR1 SQVTM, CDR2 ANQGSEA. CDR3 length: 14 residues. The DNA read from the CDR3 is TGCAGCGTTGCCCGCGGGGGGGCCCAAGAGACC. Translating gives CSVARGGAQET. The whole CDR3 protein is CSVARGGAQETQYF.

This clone was observed at least ten times. The read is 3 residues too short to cover the CDR3 end, so that end is filled in from the germline J gene. The chain couples TRBV5-6 to TRBJ2-5; 8 nucleotides agree with TRBD1. CDR3 length: 15 amino acids. V lost 6 bases and J lost 2; bases outside the gene matches: 9. Per the germline V gene, CDR1 is SGHDT and CDR2 is YYEEEE. This chain's CDR3 is CASIPPRGLQETQYF. The CDR3 DNA, read in part, is TGTGCCAGCATCCCACCCAGGGGGCTTCAAGAGACC.

This clone was found many times. The read halts 3 residues ahead of the CDR3 end, with the missing end drawn from the germline J gene. V and J are TRBV19 and TRBJ1-5; 7 nucleotides match TRBD1. Germline lookup yields CDR1 LNHDA and CDR2 SQIVND (reference sequence). The CDR3 runs to 14 residues. V lost 3 bases, J lost 6 bases, and 5 bases stayed unmatched. The DNA read from the CDR3 is TGTGCCAGTAGTATTTTGACAGGGACTCAGCCC. Translated, it gives CASSILTGTQP. The CDR3, in full, reads CASSILTGTQPQHF.

There are a few counts of this clone. A much larger clonotype is one base distant, so this may be a read error. Read data end 3 residues before the CDR3 end; the end is taken from the germline J gene. V gene TRBV20-1 combines with J gene TRBJ2-3; weak D call: TRBD2 (6 bases). The germline V gene has CDR1 DFQATT and CDR2 SNEGSKA (reference sequence). This CDR3 has 14 residues. CDR3 bases read: TGCAGTGCTAGACTCTTGGGGAGCGGGCAGCCG. Protein product: CSARLLGSGQP. The whole CDR3 reads CSARLLGSGQPQYF.

This clone was observed at least ten times. The read terminates 3 residues before the CDR3 end, so the remaining end is supplied by the germline J gene. The chain combines TRBV20-1 with TRBJ2-3; 8 positions agree with TRBD2. This CDR3 contains 12 residues. Germline V gene lookup returns CDR1 DFQATT and CDR2 SNEGSKA (reference sequence). Here the CDR3 reads CTGRGNTDTQYF. The sequenced CDR3 bases are TGCACCGGGAGGGGAAACACAGATACG.

This clone appeared a few times. The read comes to an end 3 residues before the CDR3 does, leaving the germline J gene to fill in the end. The chain links TRBV30 to TRBJ2-1; TRBD2 matches at 10 bases. V shed 2 bases, J shed 0 bases, and the junction held 4 bases outside the gene matches. The CDR3 length is 16 residues. Germline V gives CDR1 GTSNPN, CDR2 SVGIG (reference sequence). CDR3 bases read: TGTGCCTGGAGTCTTCTAGCGGGAGTCTCCTACAATGAG. This sequence encodes CAWSLLAGVSYNE. The full CDR3 protein is CAWSLLAGVSYNEQFF.

This clone was detected ten times or more. The read is 3 residues too short to cover the CDR3 end, so that end is filled in from the germline J gene. The chain employs TRBV7-9 and TRBJ1-1; unclear D gene. This CDR3 comprises 14 residues. V was pared by 1 base and J by 1 base, with 7 bases between. Germline V gives CDR1 SEHNR, CDR2 FQNEAQ (reference sequence). CDR3 amino acids: CASSLGASNTEAFF. The CDR3 bases that were read are TGTGCCAGCAGCTTAGGGGCCTCGAACACTGAA. The full variable domain, completed using reference TRBV7-9 and TRBJ1-1, is DTGVSQNPRHKITKRGQNVTFRCDPISEHNRLYWYRQTLGQGPEFLTYFQNEAQLEKSRLLSDRFSAERPKGSFSTLEIQRTEQGDSAMYLCASSLGASNTEAFFGQGTRLTVV.

This clone turned up a few times. The read terminates 3 residues ahead of where the CDR3 ends, so the germline J gene completes it. V is TRBV20-1 and J is TRBJ2-7; tentative D call: TRBD2 (6 bases). CDR1 is DFQATT, CDR2 SNEGSKA, per germline (reference sequence). This CDR3 spans 12 amino acids. The germline V and J ends were trimmed by 3 bases and 3 bases, with 9 bases remaining between them. The CDR3 reads CSASPDYYEQYF. CDR3 DNA (partial): TGCAGTGCTAGCCCGGACTACTACGAG.

This clone appeared many times. Read data end 3 residues before the CDR3 end; the end is taken from the germline J gene. This chain joins TRBV30 and TRBJ2-1, with D possibly TRBD2 on 5 matching bases. With 0 bases removed from V and 7 bases from J, the gap between germline ends came to 16 bases. Germline V gene data show CDR1 as GTSNPN and CDR2 as SVGIG (reference sequence). The CDR3 has 15 amino acids. The covered CDR3 bases are TGTGCCTGGAGTGTAGGGCTAGCCCTCGGGAATGAG. Translated: CAWSVGLALGNE. Given in full, the CDR3 is CAWSVGLALGNEQFF.

The sample holds many counts of this clone. The CDR3 is cut off 3 residues early in the read; its end comes from the germline J gene. The chain couples TRBV5-4 to TRBJ2-1, with D possibly matching TRBD1 (6 bases). V lost 3 bases to trimming and J lost 0 bases, with 10 bases between them. This CDR3 spans 15 amino acids. The germline CDR1 and CDR2 sequences are SGHNT and YYREEE (reference sequence). The CDR3 DNA, read in part, is TGTGCCAGCAGCTCCCGACAGGCCTCCTACAATGAG. Translation gives CASSSRQASYNE. The CDR3 in its entirety is CASSSRQASYNEQFF.

This clone showed up just a few times. The read comes to an end 3 residues before the CDR3 does, leaving the germline J gene to fill in the end. This chain links TRBV5-1 with TRBJ1-1; perhaps TRBD1 as D (6 bases). Per the germline V gene, CDR1 is SGHRS and CDR2 is YFSETQ. CDR3 length equals 14 residues. Trimming removed 0 bases at V and 5 bases at J, with 11 bases between. The DNA read from the CDR3 is TGCGCCAGCAGCTTGGAAGGGGGAAGAACTGAA. It specifies CASSLEGGRTE. The CDR3 reads in full as CASSLEGGRTEAFF.

This clone has just a few counts. Coverage ceases 3 residues before the CDR3 finishes, and the germline J gene fills in the end. V is TRBV5-4 and J is TRBJ2-7, with D perhaps matching TRBD2 (5 bases). The V gene lost 0 bases and the J gene lost 5 bases, with 9 bases spanning the gap. The CDR3 consists of 13 residues. Germline CDR1 reads SGHNT; CDR2 reads YYREEE (reference sequence). Incomplete CDR3 DNA: TGTGCCAGCAGCTTGGGCAGCGGCCACGAG. This codes for CASSLGSGHE. The whole CDR3 protein is CASSLGSGHEQYF.

This clone came up many times. The read gets to within 3 residues of the CDR3 end, and the germline J gene fills in the rest. The V gene is TRBV28, the J gene TRBJ1-2; D is perhaps TRBD1 (6 bases). The CDR3 is 12 amino acids. CDR1 is MDHEN, CDR2 SYDVKM, per germline. The DNA read from the CDR3 is TGTGCCAGCAGAGAAGGTGGGGGCGGC. It encodes CASREGGGG. The whole CDR3 protein reads CASREGGGGYTF.

This clone was counted many times. The read ends 3 residues early relative to the CDR3; the germline J gene fills the gap. J is TRBJ2-2 and V is TRBV5-1; D unclear. CDR1 and CDR2 from the germline V gene are SGHRS and YFSETQ. The length of the CDR3 is 16 residues. The covered CDR3 bases are TGCGCCAGCAGCTTGGGCGGCAGTCCGCTGCTTGAAAAG. It translates to CASSLGGSPLLEK. The entire CDR3 is CASSLGGSPLLEKLFF.

There are many counts of this clone. The CDR3 end lies 3 residues beyond the end of the read and is filled in from the germline J gene. V is TRBV11-3 and J is TRBJ2-5; D may match TRBD1 or TRBD2 (5 bases each). V was pared by 3 bases and J by 5 bases, with 10 bases between. CDR1 is SGHNT and CDR2 is YENEEA in the germline V gene. This CDR3 is built from 13 residues. CDR3 DNA (partial): TGTGCCAGCAGCTTGAGAGGGGTGGAGACC. The encoded protein is CASSLRGVET. The CDR3 in full is CASSLRGVETQYF.

The sample holds many counts of this clone. The read ends 3 residues early relative to the CDR3; the germline J gene fills the gap. The gene calls are TRBV18 and TRBJ1-2; 9 nucleotides match TRBD1. Losses at the gene ends were 3 bases for V and 4 bases for J; bases not matched to a gene: 6. The CDR3 covers 15 residues. Germline V gene data show CDR1 as KGHSH and CDR2 as LQKENI. CDR3 bases read: TGTGCCAGCTCACCTCAGGGACAGGGTGGCTATGGC. Its protein product is CASSPQGQGGYG. The full CDR3 protein is CASSPQGQGGYGYTF.

About this clone: An end of the junction differs from the germline gene, which may be a read error. The CDR3 end is not reached by the read, which stops 3 residues before it; the germline J gene fills it in. The chain carries TRBV7-7 and TRBJ1-4, with TRBD1 identical over 7 bases. The CDR3 sequence is 13 residues long. Germline loops: CDR1 SSHAT, CDR2 FNYEAQ (reference sequence). This CDR3 reads CASSSEAGGKLFF. The sequenced part of the CDR3 DNA is TGTGCTAGCAGCTCCGAGGCAGGGGGAAAA. Filled out from reference TRBV7-7 and TRBJ1-4, the complete variable domain reads GAGVSQSPRYKVTKRGQDVTLRCDPISSHATLYWYQQALGQGPEFLTYFNYEAQPDKSGLPSDRFSAERPEGSISTLTIQRTEQRDSAMYRCASSSEAGGKLFFGSGTQLSVL.